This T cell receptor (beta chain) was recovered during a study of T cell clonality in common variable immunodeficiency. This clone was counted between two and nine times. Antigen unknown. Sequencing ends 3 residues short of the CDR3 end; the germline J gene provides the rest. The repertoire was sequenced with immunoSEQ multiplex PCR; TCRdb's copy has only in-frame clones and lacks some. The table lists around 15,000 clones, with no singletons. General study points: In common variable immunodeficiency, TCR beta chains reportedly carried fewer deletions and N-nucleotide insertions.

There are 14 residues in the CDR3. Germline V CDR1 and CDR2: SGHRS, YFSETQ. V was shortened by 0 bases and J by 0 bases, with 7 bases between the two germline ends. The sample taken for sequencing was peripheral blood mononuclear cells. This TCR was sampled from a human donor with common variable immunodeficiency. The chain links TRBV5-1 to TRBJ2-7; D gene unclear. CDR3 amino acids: CASSLGFSSYEQYF. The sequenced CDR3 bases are TGCGCCAGCAGCTTGGGATTTAGCTCCTACGAG.